This note documents a single T cell receptor (beta chain) sequence. The entry originates in a study of blood T cell repertoires in COVID-19. The wider study: From the United States, Italy and Spain came samples of acute and convalescent COVID-19.

Source study methods: The assay estimated nucleated cells by amplifying reference gene primers. The assay was immunoSEQ multiplex PCR, and TCRdb's table has in-frame clones only and misses some. The V and J calls and clone size are taken from that table; D and trimming were inferred from the DNA. Of about 280,000 clones in the sample, approximately 85% were seen once. The V gene's germline CDR1 is SGDLS and CDR2 YYNGEE. CDR3 length: 12 residues. V trimming: 4 bases; J trimming: 7 bases; junction bases outside the gene matches: 4. Participants' reported clinical history set cohort assignment. Symptom resolution, clearance, or two negative PCRs marked donors in Cohort 3 as recovered.

J is TRBJ1-2 and V is TRBV9; 7 nucleotides line up with TRBD1. Sample: PBMCs or T cells enriched from blood (not recorded which). The clonotype originates from a young woman who had recovered from COVID-19. This CDR3 is CASSIRTGGYTF. The DNA of the CDR3 is TGTGCCAGCAGCATCCGGACAGGTGGCTACACCTTC.